Below, 12 T cell receptor beta chains from the same sample are listed, as sequenced in a study of regulatory T cells in long-lasting Graves disease (dated by TCRdb to about 2021). Explained via the paper, the time point label denotes: newly diagnosed GD, antithyroid drugs for less than 3 months. For both TCR sequencing and RNA sequencing, RNA was extracted from PBMCs in TRIzol. The library was prepared using multiplex PCR. Sequenced on an Illumina HiSeq 4000. CDR3 regions were amplified by Arm-PCR with iRepertoire HTBI primers to construct TCR beta libraries. The public reads were quality trimmed at Q25 with fastp and then assembled into clones with MiXCR by TCRdb, keeping productive beta chains. Rows with one shared CDR3 protein collapse into an entry with the most common genes and DNA. The sample table contains hundreds of thousands of distinct CDR3 sequences; only one count was recorded for about 15% of them. The ten largest clones add up to 18% of the sample.

The sample was also linked to a second study, of T cells in Graves' hyperthyroidism and ophthalmopathy.

Specimen: peripheral blood mononuclear cells (PBMCs), collected at new diagnosis, from a patient treated with antithyroid drugs. These receptors were obtained from a young woman with Graves disease. Donor details come from another sample of the same person, matched by shared clones.

About this clonotype itself: A much larger clonotype is one base distant, so this may be a read error. The chain recombines TRBV6-2 or TRBV6-3 with TRBJ2-1; 10 positions match TRBD2. The junction had 16 bases not matched to a gene; V was cut back by 10 bases and J by 10 bases. Germline V lookup: CDR1 MNHEY, CDR2 SVGEGT. The CDR3 spans 15 residues. The CDR3 sequence is CATGERLAGYYEQFF. The CDR3, as DNA: TGTGCCACTGGCGAGCGACTAGCGGGCTACTACGAGCAGTTCTTC.

The rearrangement joins TRBV5-1 to TRBJ1-1, with 8 nucleotides matching TRBD1. J gave up 0 bases and V 4 bases, and 20 bases lay outside the gene matches. CDR1 is SGHRS, CDR2 YFSETQ, per germline. CDR3 length: 20 amino acids. CDR3 bases: TGCGCCAGCAGCATTGCCCCTTCGACAGGGGCTTTTTCCATGAACACTGAAGCTTTCTTT. Residues: CASSIAPSTGAFSMNTEAFF.

This clonotype was observed many times. Mismatch with germline at one junction end may stem from a read error. CDR3 DNA sequence: TGTGCTAGCAGCCCTACAGGCATTGGGGAGCTGTTTTTT. Protein: CASSPTGIGELFF. The chain has TRBV7-7 and TRBJ2-2; D possibly corresponds to TRBD1 (5 bases). The V gene's germline CDR1 is SSHAT and CDR2 FNYEAQ (reference sequence). The CDR3 loop spans 13 amino acids.

This clonotype was recorded at least ten times. The V gene is TRBV20-1, the J gene TRBJ2-1; D not resolved. V lost 0 bases and J 7 bases, leaving 7 bases between the germline ends. This CDR3 has 12 amino acids. CDR1 and CDR2 (germline): DFQATT, SNEGSKA (reference sequence). The CDR3 protein is CSARDGVNEQFF. The DNA for the CDR3 is TGCAGTGCTAGAGACGGAGTTAATGAGCAGTTCTTC.

This rearrangement joins TRBV10-3 to TRBJ2-7; TRBD2 matches at 7 bases. V was clipped by 8 bases and J by 3 bases; unmatched bases: 7. The length of the CDR3 is 13 residues. CDR1 and CDR2 from the germline V gene are ENHRY and SYGVKD. CDR3 in amino acids: CAIGLADIYEQYF. CDR3 in DNA: TGTGCCATCGGGCTAGCGGACATCTACGAGCAGTACTTC.

This clonotype occurred many times. The chain joins TRBV29-1 to TRBJ1-1; D is undetermined. V was shortened by 6 bases and J by 2 bases, with 7 bases between the two germline ends. This CDR3 spans 11 amino acids. Germline CDR1 is SQVTM and CDR2 is ANQGSEA. CDR3 nucleotides: TGCAGCGTCCAAAGTAACACTGAAGCTTTCTTT. This encodes CSVQSNTEAFF.

This clonotype turned up a few times. The chain recombines TRBV6-9 with TRBJ2-3; TRBD2 agrees at 8 bases. The length of the CDR3 is 15 residues. Germline trimming cut 4 bases from V and 5 bases from J; bases unmatched to any gene: 8. The germline CDR1 and CDR2 sequences are MNHGY and SVAAGI. The CDR3 DNA reads as TGTGCCAGCAGTTTATTAGCGGGAAGGGTAGATACGCAGTATTTT. Translated: CASSLLAGRVDTQYF.

The chain employs TRBV14 and TRBJ2-7; no reliable D call. Between the trimmed V and J ends, which lost 0 bases and 2 bases, there was a span of 5 bases. The germline gives CDR1 SGHDN, CDR2 FVKESK. This CDR3 has 13 amino acids. The CDR3 DNA reads as TGTGCCAGCAGCCAAGATCTCGCCTACGAGCAGTACTTC. Translating gives CASSQDLAYEQYF.

At least ten counts were recorded for this clonotype. The rearrangement uses TRBV28 and TRBJ2-7; D is perhaps TRBD1 (5 bases). The CDR3 has 17 amino acids. Germline V gene data show CDR1 as MDHEN and CDR2 as SYDVKM. V was trimmed by 5 bases and J by 0 bases, leaving 20 bases between them. CDR3 amino acids: CASSRSGSSQGSYEQYF. The CDR3 coding sequence is TGTGCCAGCAGTCGATCTGGATCTTCGCAGGGCTCCTACGAGCAGTACTTC.

This clonotype occurred many times. This chain links TRBV27 with TRBJ2-1; perhaps TRBD2 as D (6 bases). This CDR3 has 13 residues. With 4 bases removed from V and 5 bases from J, the gap between germline ends came to 9 bases. Germline CDR1 MNHEY, CDR2 SMNVEV (reference sequence). As DNA, the CDR3 is TGTGCCAGCAGTTGGCGGGATAACAATGAGCAGTTCTTC. Residues: CASSWRDNNEQFF.

Concerning this clonotype itself: One base separates it from a far larger clone, so it is likely a read error. The J gene is TRBJ2-1, the V gene TRBV7-9; D perhaps matches TRBD2 (6 bases). Judging by the DNA end, TRBJ2-3 fits better; the J call may be wrong. The CDR3 consists of 14 residues. Germline values: CDR1 SEHNR, CDR2 FQNEAQ (reference sequence). In nucleotides, the CDR3 is TGTGCCAGCAGCTTGGCCGGGAGTGGTGATACGCAGTATTTT. Translating gives CASSLAGSGDTQYF.

This clonotype turned up a few times. V is TRBV7-9 and J is TRBJ2-7, with 7 bases matching TRBD1. J gave up 3 bases and V 8 bases, and 7 bases lay outside the gene matches. The CDR3 sequence is 13 residues long. The germline gives CDR1 SEHNR, CDR2 FQNEAQ (reference sequence). The CDR3 DNA sequence: TGTGCCAGCCGGGCCGGGACAGACTACGAGCAGTACTTC. Amino acids: CASRAGTDYEQYF.